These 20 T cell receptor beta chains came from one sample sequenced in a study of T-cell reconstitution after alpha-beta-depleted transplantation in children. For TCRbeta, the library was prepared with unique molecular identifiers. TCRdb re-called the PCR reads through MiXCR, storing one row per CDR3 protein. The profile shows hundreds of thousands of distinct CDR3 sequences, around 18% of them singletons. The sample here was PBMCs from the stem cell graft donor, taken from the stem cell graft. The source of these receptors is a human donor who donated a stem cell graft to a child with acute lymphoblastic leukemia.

Written as DNA, the CDR3 is TGTGCCAGCAGCGGGGGACACCCCCTCGAGCAGTACTTC. This encodes CASSGGHPLEQYF. The rearrangement joins TRBV9 to TRBJ2-7, with D maybe TRBD1 (6 bases). Trimming took 3 bases from V and 6 from J, leaving 13 bases between them. The CDR3 extends over 13 amino acids. Germline-derived CDR1 and CDR2 are SGDLS and YYNGEE. The full variable domain, completed using reference TRBV9 and TRBJ2-7, is DSGVTQTPKHLITATGQRVTLRCSPRSGDLSVYWYQQSLDQGLQFLIQYYNGEERAKGNILERFSAQQFPDLHSELNLSSLELGDSALYFCASSGGHPLEQYFGPGTRLTVT.

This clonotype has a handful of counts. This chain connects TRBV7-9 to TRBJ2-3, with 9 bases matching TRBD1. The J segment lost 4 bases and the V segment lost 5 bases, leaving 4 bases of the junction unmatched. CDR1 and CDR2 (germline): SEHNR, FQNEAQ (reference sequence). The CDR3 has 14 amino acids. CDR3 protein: CASSGGQGADTQYF. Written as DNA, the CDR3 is TGTGCCAGCAGCGGGGGACAGGGCGCAGATACGCAGTATTTT. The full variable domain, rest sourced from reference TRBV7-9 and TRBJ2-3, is DTGVSQNPRHKITKRGQNVTFRCDPISEHNRLYWYRQTLGQGPEFLTYFQNEAQLEKSRLLSDRFSAERPKGSFSTLEIQRTEQGDSAMYLCASSGGQGADTQYFGPGTRLTVL.

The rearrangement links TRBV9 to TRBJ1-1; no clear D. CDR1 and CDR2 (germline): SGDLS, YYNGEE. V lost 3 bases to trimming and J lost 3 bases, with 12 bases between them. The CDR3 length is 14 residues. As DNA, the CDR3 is TGTGCCAGCAGCGGAAGAAAGGGTGACACTGAAGCTTTCTTT. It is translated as CASSGRKGDTEAFF.

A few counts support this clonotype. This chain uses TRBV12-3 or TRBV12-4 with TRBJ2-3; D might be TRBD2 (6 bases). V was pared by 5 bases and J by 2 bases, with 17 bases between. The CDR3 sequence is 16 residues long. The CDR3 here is CASSTSRGTYTDTQYF. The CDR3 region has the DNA TGTGCCAGCAGTACCAGCCGTGGGACTTACACAGATACGCAGTATTTT.

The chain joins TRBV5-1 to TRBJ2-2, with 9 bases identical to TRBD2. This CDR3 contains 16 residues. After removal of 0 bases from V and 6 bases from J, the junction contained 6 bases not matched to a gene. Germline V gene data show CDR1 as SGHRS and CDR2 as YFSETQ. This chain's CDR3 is CASSLAPGLASGELFF. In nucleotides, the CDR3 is TGCGCCAGCAGCTTGGCCCCGGGACTAGCATCCGGGGAGCTGTTTTTT.

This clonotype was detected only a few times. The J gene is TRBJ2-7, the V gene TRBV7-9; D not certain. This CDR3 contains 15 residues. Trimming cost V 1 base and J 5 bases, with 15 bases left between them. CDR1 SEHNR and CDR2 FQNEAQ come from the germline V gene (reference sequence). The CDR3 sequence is CASSLGLSPPHEQYF. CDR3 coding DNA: TGTGCCAGCAGCTTAGGTCTAAGCCCCCCGCACGAGCAGTACTTC.

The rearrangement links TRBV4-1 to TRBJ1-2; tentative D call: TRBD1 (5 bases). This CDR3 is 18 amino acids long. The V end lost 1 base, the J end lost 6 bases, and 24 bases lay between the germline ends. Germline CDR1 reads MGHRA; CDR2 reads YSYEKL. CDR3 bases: TGCGCCAGCAGCCAAGCCCAAGGAACAGGTAGTGTGAGGGATGGCTACACCTTC. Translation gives CASSQAQGTGSVRDGYTF.

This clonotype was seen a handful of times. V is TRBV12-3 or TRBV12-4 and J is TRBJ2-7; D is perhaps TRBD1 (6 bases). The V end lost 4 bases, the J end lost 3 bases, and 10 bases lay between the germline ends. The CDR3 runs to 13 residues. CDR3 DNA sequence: TGTGCCAGCAGTTCAGGGGAAAACTACGAGCAGTACTTC. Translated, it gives CASSSGENYEQYF.

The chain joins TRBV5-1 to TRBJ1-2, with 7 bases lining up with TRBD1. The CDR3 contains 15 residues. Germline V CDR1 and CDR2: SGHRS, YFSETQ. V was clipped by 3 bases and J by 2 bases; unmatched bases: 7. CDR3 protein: CASSSTGFGNYGYTF. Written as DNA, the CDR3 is TGCGCCAGCAGCTCGACAGGGTTTGGAAACTATGGCTACACCTTC. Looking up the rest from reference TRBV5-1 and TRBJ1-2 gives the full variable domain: KAGVTQTPRYLIKTRGQQVTLSCSPISGHRSVSWYQQTPGQGLQFLFEYFSETQRNKGNFPGRFSGRQFSNSRSEMNVSTLELGDSALYLCASSSTGFGNYGYTFGSGTRLTVV.

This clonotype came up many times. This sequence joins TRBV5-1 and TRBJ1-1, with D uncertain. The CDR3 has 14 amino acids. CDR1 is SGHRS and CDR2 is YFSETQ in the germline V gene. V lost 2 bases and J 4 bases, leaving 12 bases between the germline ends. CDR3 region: CASSFEGGSTEAFF. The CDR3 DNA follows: TGCGCCAGCAGCTTTGAGGGAGGCAGCACTGAAGCTTTCTTT.

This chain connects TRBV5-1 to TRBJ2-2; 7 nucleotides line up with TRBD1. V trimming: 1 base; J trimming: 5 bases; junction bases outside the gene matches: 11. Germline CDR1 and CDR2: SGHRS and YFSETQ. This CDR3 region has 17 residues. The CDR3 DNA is TGCGCCAGCAGCTTGATCCCAGGGGGTCCTGGGACCGGGGAGCTGTTTTTT. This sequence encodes CASSLIPGGPGTGELFF.

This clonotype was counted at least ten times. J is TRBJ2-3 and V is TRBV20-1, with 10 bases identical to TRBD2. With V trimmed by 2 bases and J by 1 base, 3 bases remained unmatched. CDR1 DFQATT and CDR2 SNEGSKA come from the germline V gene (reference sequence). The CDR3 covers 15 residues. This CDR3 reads CSARSLAGRTDTQYF. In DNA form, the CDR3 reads TGCAGTGCTAGATCACTAGCGGGACGCACAGATACGCAGTATTTT.

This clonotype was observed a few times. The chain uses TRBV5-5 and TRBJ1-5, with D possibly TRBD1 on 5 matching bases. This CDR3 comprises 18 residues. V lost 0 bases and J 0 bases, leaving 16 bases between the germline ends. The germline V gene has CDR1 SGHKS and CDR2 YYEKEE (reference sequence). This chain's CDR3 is CASSLGAEGAYSNQPQHF. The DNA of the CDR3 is TGTGCCAGCAGCTTGGGTGCAGAAGGGGCCTATAGCAATCAGCCCCAGCATTTT.

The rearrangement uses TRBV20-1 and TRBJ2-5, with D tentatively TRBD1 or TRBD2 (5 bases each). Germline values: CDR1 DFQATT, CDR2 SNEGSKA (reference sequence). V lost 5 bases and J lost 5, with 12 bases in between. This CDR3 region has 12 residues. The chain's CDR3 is CSADEGRETQYF. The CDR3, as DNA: TGCAGTGCTGATGAGGGACGGGAGACCCAGTACTTC.

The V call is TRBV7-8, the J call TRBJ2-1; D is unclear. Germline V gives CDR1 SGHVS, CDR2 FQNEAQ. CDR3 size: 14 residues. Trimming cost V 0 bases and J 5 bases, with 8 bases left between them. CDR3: CASSLAPLNNEQFF. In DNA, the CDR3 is TGTGCCAGCAGCTTAGCCCCCCTAAACAATGAGCAGTTCTTC.

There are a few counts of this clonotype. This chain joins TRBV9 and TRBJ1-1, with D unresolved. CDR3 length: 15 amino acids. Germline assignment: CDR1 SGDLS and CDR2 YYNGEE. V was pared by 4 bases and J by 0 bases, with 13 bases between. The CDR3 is CASSPPDRVNTEAFF. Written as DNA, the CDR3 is TGTGCCAGCAGCCCACCCGACCGAGTGAACACTGAAGCTTTCTTT.

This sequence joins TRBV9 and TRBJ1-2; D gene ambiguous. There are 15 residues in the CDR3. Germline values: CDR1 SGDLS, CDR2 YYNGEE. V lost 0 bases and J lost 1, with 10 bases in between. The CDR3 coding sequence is TGTGCCAGCAGCGTAGGGACCGCGCATAACTATGGCTACACCTTC. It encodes CASSVGTAHNYGYTF.

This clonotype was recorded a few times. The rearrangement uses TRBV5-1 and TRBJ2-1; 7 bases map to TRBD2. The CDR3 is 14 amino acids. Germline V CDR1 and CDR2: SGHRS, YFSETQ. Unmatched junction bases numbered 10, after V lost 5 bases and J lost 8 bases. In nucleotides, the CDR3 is TGCGCCAGCAGGTTAGCGGGCGGGGTGGATGAGCAGTTCTTC. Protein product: CASRLAGGVDEQFF.

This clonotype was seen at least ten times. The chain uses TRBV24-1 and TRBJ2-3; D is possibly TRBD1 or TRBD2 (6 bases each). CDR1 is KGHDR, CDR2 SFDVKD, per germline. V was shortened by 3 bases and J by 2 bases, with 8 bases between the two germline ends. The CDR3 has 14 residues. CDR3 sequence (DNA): TGTGCCACCAGTGATCCGGGGGCCACAGATACGCAGTATTTT. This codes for CATSDPGATDTQYF.

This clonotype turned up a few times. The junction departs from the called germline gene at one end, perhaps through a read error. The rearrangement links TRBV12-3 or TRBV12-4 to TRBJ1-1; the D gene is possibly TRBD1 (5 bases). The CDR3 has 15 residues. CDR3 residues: CASSLGPVFGTEAFF. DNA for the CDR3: TGTGCCAGCAGTTTGGGGCCGGTATTTGGAACTGAAGCTTTTTTT.